This T cell receptor (beta chain) appears in the sequencing data of a study of human CD8 memory T cell subsets. This CDR3 has 15 residues. Germline assignment: CDR1 MNHEY and CDR2 SVGEGT. Libraries targeted TCR beta using 5' RACE with UMIs. TCRdb re-called the 5' RACE reads, yielding one record per CDR3 amino acid sequence without DNA. This table lists under 13,000 distinct CDR3 sequences. The rearrangement joins TRBV6-2 or TRBV6-3 to TRBJ2-7; TCRdb designates TRBD2, a call that cannot be tested without DNA. What was sequenced was CD8+ T cells from PBMCs. This clonotype originated in a human donor in good health. The CDR3 is CASSYIAGGPYEQYF.